This TCR beta chain was profiled in a study of T cell responses to AZD1222 COVID-19 vaccine. General study points: Spike was spanned by vaccine-associated CD4 TCRs, with dominance at 160-218 and 743-854. Repertoire sampling occurred only after the peak T cell response. Epitopes outside B.1.351 and B.1.1.7 mutated regions reportedly drew nearly half of spike TCRs.

CDR1 is SGHAT, CDR2 FQNNGV, per germline. CDR3 size: 13 residues. V gave up 3 bases and J gave up 4 bases; unmatched junction bases: 2. With regard to this clone: What it binds is not known.

Clones were read by immunoSEQ multiplex PCR, and TCRdb kept only the in-frame ones, dropping some. Of about 160,000 clones listed, 70% to 90% were seen once; the top ten hold approximately 4.3%. The rearrangement joins TRBV11-2 to TRBJ2-7; 8 bases align to TRBD1. This TCR derives from an adult who received the AZD1222 COVID-19 vaccine. The input for sequencing was peripheral blood, taken 28 days after the second AZD1222 dose. The CDR3 loop is CASSLDRAYEQYF. The CDR3 nucleotides are TGTGCCAGCAGCTTGGACAGGGCTTACGAGCAGTACTTC.